The clone carrying this T cell receptor beta chain was observed many times. The data were taken from a study of T-cell reconstitution after alpha-beta-depleted transplantation in children. CDR3 length: 15 amino acids. Per germline, CDR1 SGHRS and CDR2 YFSETQ. Trimming stripped 2 bases from V and 0 bases from J, with 11 bases between. Unique molecular identifiers were built into the TCRbeta library. Each CDR3 protein is one row after TCRdb ran MiXCR on the PCR reads. The sample lists more than 200,000 distinct CDR3 sequences; 9.7% were seen once. The receptor was isolated from a human donor who donated a stem cell graft to a child with SCID. The material sequenced was PBMCs from the stem cell graft donor, taken from the stem cell graft. The V call is TRBV5-1, the J call TRBJ1-1; possibly TRBD1 for D (5 bases). The CDR3 sequence is CASSFRDGLNTEAFF. CDR3 bases: TGCGCCAGCAGCTTCCGGGACGGACTGAACACTGAAGCTTTCTTT.